A single T cell receptor beta chain is shown here with its context. The antigen remains undetermined. The data stem from a study of cytomegalovirus exposure and HLA in healthy donors. Points from the study as a whole: The authors later linked a missense DCLRE1C variant to TCR beta V- and J-gene trimming. Versus the 666-donor mean, an Asian-associated ancestry cluster reportedly showed fewer N-insertions in a later analysis.

This CDR3 is built from 17 residues. Germline CDR1 SGHTA, CDR2 FQGNSA. V dropped 5 bases and J dropped 6; count of bases not matched to a gene: 13. The PCR used 60 Vbeta and 13 Jbeta primers. The table came from immunoSEQ multiplex PCR; TCRdb's copy has only in-frame clones and leaves some out. This sample contains tens of thousands of clones. Donors showed nominal health when sampled, although they likely had unrecorded immune exposures. The sample comprised PBMCs. This receptor was identified in a woman in her sixties in good health and CMV-seronegative. This chain joins TRBV7-2 and TRBJ1-5; the match to TRBD1 covers 10 bases. The CDR3: CASSPKGGDRGVQPQHF. The CDR3 DNA follows: TGTGCCAGCAGCCCTAAAGGGGGGGACAGGGGTGTTCAGCCCCAGCATTTT.